The T cell receptor beta chain described here comes from a study of OX40 agonist ivuxolimab in advanced cancers. In the study overall: With ivuxolimab, an agonistic anti-OX40 (CD134) antibody, patients were treated. In this trial design, patients received ivuxolimab intravenously at 0.01 to 10 mg/kg every 2 weeks.

With 4 bases removed from V and 0 bases from J, the gap between germline ends came to 6 bases. The CDR3 has 14 residues. Germline V gives CDR1 SEHNR, CDR2 FQNEAQ (reference sequence). Broader study findings: Dose levels from 0.1 to 3.0 mg/kg saw CD4+ and CD8+ blood T cells expand clonally by week 6.

The method was immunoSEQ multiplex PCR; TCRdb's version includes in-frame clones alone and lacks a portion of them. The sample has some 90,000 clones; roughly nine tenths are singletons. This clone was observed once. Its specificity is unknown. This receptor was taken from an adult with an advanced solid tumor such as melanoma, head and neck, liver or kidney cancer. The specimen comprised CD4+ or CD8+ T cells sorted from blood, sampled in a trial of the OX40 agonist ivuxolimab. The rearrangement links TRBV7-9 to TRBJ1-4; D is ambiguous. This CDR3 reads CASSYSTTNEKLFF. CDR3 bases: TGTGCCAGCAGCTACAGTACAACTAATGAAAAACTGTTTTTT.